This passage covers 14 T cell receptor beta chains from one sample sequenced in a study of shared clonotypes between healthy human individuals (dated by TCRdb to about 2020). The protocol used for the library was the immunoSEQ multiplex PCR assay. In TCRdb, the immuneACCESS table is reduced to in-frame sequences with V and J assigned. These tables do not hold every clone; where another copy was compared, an unresolved V gene accounts for under half, and the others remain unexplained. In all, the sample holds about 2.3 million clones, and approximately 90% of those were seen once. Clones ranked in the top ten supply 0.37% of the sample. Sample: naive CD4+ T cells from PBMCs. Sample cell subset or site, as interpreted from the label and publication: CD45RA+ positively selected. The source is a man younger than 35 in good health. Some clones in this sample may be carry-over from other donors' samples.

V gene TRBV19 combines with J gene TRBJ1-5; D perhaps matches TRBD1 (5 bases). In germline, CDR1 is LNHDA, CDR2 SQIVND (reference sequence). With 6 bases removed from V and 0 bases from J, the gap between germline ends came to 18 bases. The CDR3 runs 17 residues. The CDR3 DNA is TGTGCCAGTAGCCCCACAGACAGTGTCTATAGCAATCAGCCCCAGCATTTT. Amino acids: CASSPTDSVYSNQPQHF.

The chain carries TRBV15 and TRBJ1-2, with D hard to call. This CDR3 spans 12 amino acids. Germline loops: CDR1 LNHNV, CDR2 YYDKDF (reference sequence). The V end was cut by 0 bases, the J end by 8 bases, with 7 bases between. This CDR3 is CATSRDLRGYTF. Here the CDR3 DNA reads TGTGCCACCAGCAGAGATTTGCGAGGCTACACCTTC. The full variable domain, rest sourced from reference TRBV15 and TRBJ1-2, is DAMVIQNPRYQVTQFGKPVTLSCSQTLNHNVMYWYQQKSSQAPKLLFHYYDKDFNNEADTPDNFQSRRPNTSFCFLDIRSPGLGDTAMYLCATSRDLRGYTFGSGTRLTVV.

The chain uses TRBV2 and TRBJ1-5; no definite D call. The germline V and J ends were trimmed by 5 bases and 0 bases, with 11 bases remaining between them. Looked up from germline, CDR1 is SNHLY and CDR2 is FYNNEI. This CDR3 is built from 15 residues. The DNA for the CDR3 is TGTGCCAGCAGTCCGACGTCCTATAGCAATCAGCCCCAGCATTTT. Amino acid sequence: CASSPTSYSNQPQHF. Full variable domain (rest looked up from reference TRBV2 and TRBJ1-5): EPEVTQTPSHQVTQMGQEVILRCVPISNHLYFYWYRQILGQKVEFLVSFYNNEISEKSEIFDDQFSVERPDGSNFTLKIRSTKLEDSAMYFCASSPTSYSNQPQHFGDGTRLSIL.

The chain is built from TRBV5-1 and TRBJ1-1; weak D call: TRBD1 (5 bases). The CDR3 has 14 residues. Deletions cut 10 bases from V and 0 bases from J, with 16 bases between. Germline V gives CDR1 SGHRS, CDR2 YFSETQ. The CDR3 DNA sequence: TGCGCCTTACTTGGGACGGCTATGAACACTGAAGCTTTCTTT. Its protein is CALLGTAMNTEAFF.

This clone showed up just once. This chain uses TRBV19 with TRBJ2-7; 12 bases line up with TRBD2. The germline CDR1 and CDR2 sequences are LNHDA and SQIVND (reference sequence). V trimming: 2 bases; J trimming: 2 bases; junction bases outside the gene matches: 16. The CDR3 runs to 20 residues. The DNA for the CDR3 is TGTGCCAGTAGTATATTGCACAGGGGTCTAGCGGGAGGGAAGACCTACGAGCAGTACTTC. Residues: CASSILHRGLAGGKTYEQYF.

This clone was found once. The J gene is TRBJ1-1, the V gene TRBV27; D is uncertain. The CDR3 consists of 16 residues. Germline values: CDR1 MNHEY, CDR2 SMNVEV (reference sequence). Trimming took off 5 bases at V and 6 bases at J, with 22 bases between the two ends. The CDR3 nucleotides are TGTGCCAGCAGTCCCCAGGTTAGGGATGTTCGTGCTGAAGCTTTCTTT. This sequence encodes CASSPQVRDVRAEAFF.

The J gene is TRBJ2-2, the V gene TRBV5-1; TRBD2 matches at 7 bases. The germline V gene has CDR1 SGHRS and CDR2 YFSETQ. The CDR3 has 16 amino acids. Unmatched junction bases numbered 5, after V lost 0 bases and J lost 3 bases. DNA for the CDR3: TGCGCCAGCAGCTTGGCCGCGGGGGTGGACACCGGGGAGCTGTTTTTT. The encoded protein is CASSLAAGVDTGELFF.

This CDR3 reads CASGLVLGSGQTSNEQFF. The CDR3 DNA reads TGTGCTAGTGGTTTGGTACTGGGGAGCGGGCAAACTTCCAATGAGCAGTTCTTC. J is TRBJ2-1 and V is TRBV12-5; the D gene is possibly TRBD2 (6 bases). This CDR3 spans 18 amino acids. Germline values: CDR1 LGHNT, CDR2 FRNRAP. V was clipped by 0 bases and J by 6 bases, with 21 bases between them.

V is TRBV19 and J is TRBJ1-5; D is perhaps TRBD1 (5 bases). V was pared by 3 bases and J by 4 bases, with 13 bases between. Germline V gives CDR1 LNHDA, CDR2 SQIVND (reference sequence). The CDR3 contains 15 residues. The CDR3: CASSIRDHSNQPQHF. Here the CDR3 DNA reads TGTGCCAGTAGTATCAGGGACCATTCTAATCAGCCCCAGCATTTT.

This chain connects TRBV25-1 to TRBJ1-1; tentatively, D is TRBD1 (6 bases). V dropped 4 bases and J dropped 4 bases, with 16 bases sitting between them. The germline gives CDR1 MGHDK, CDR2 SYGVNS. The CDR3 contains 15 residues. As DNA, the CDR3 is TGTGCCAGCAGTGGGGGGGCGCCAGTGGGCACTGAAGCTTTCTTT. Translated, it gives CASSGGAPVGTEAFF.

The chain is built from TRBV5-1 and TRBJ2-2, with 7 bases fitting TRBD2. The CDR3 extends over 17 amino acids. Germline V gene data show CDR1 as SGHRS and CDR2 as YFSETQ. V dropped 0 bases and J dropped 0; count of bases not matched to a gene: 5. CDR3 protein: CASSLGSSGANTGELFF. CDR3 bases: TGCGCCAGCAGCTTGGGGTCGAGCGGGGCGAACACCGGGGAGCTGTTTTTT.

The chain links TRBV29-1 to TRBJ1-1; 7 bases are shared with TRBD1. V shed 6 bases, J shed 8 bases, and the junction held 6 bases outside the gene matches. The CDR3 totals 11 residues. Germline V lookup: CDR1 SQVTM, CDR2 ANQGSEA. The CDR3 region has the DNA TGCAGCGTCAAAACAGGGGCGGAAGCTTTCTTT. It yields the protein CSVKTGAEAFF. The full variable domain, rest sourced from reference TRBV29-1 and TRBJ1-1, is SAVISQKPSRDICQRGTSLTIQCQVDSQVTMMFWYRQQPGQSLTLIATANQGSEATYESGFVIDKFPISRPNLTFSTLTVSNMSPEDSSIYLCSVKTGAEAFFGQGTRLTVV.

To note about this clone: Additional DNA sequences in this sample encode the identical CDR3. The chain has TRBV30 and TRBJ2-3; D gene uncertain. Germline CDR1 is GTSNPN and CDR2 is SVGIG (reference sequence). The CDR3 covers 12 residues. Trimming cost V 1 base and J 6 bases, with 8 bases left between them. The DNA for the CDR3 is TGTGCCTGGAGTGGGTACGGGGATACGCAGTATTTT. As protein: CAWSGYGDTQYF. Full variable domain (rest looked up from reference TRBV30 and TRBJ2-3): SQTIHQWPATLVQPVGSPLSLECTVEGTSNPNLYWYRQAAGRGLQLLFYSVGIGQISSEVPQNLSASRPQDRQFILSSKKLLLSDSGFYLCAWSGYGDTQYFGPGTRLTVL.

The rearrangement uses TRBV10-1 and TRBJ2-7; no reliable D call. The V gene's germline CDR1 is WNHNN and CDR2 SYGVQD (reference sequence). The V end lost 4 bases, the J end lost 11 bases, and 12 bases lay between the germline ends. The CDR3 loop spans 11 amino acids. CDR3 bases: TGCGCCAGCAGTGGGCACAATGAGGAGTACTTC. Protein product: CASSGHNEEYF.